Sequencing of this T cell receptor beta chain was carried out in a study of blood T cells in healthy people across ages. General study results and limits: A greater number of naive CD4+ cells and higher diversity distinguished long-lived donors from aged donors. PBMCs that were unsorted prevented a conclusive naive versus antigen-experienced comparison.

This clonotype was counted a single time. What it binds is unknown. CDR1 is LGHDT, CDR2 YNNKEL, per germline (reference sequence). The V and J ends lost 1 base and 7 bases respectively, with 8 bases between them. CDR3 length: 14 residues. A sample-barcoded 5' primer and a J-beta primer mix were used in a second PCR of roughly 7 to 12 cycles. TCRdb analysed the 5' RACE reads with MiXCR anew, one entry per CDR3 protein. This sample has roughly 680,000 distinct CDR3 sequences, with more than 45% found just once. This chain links TRBV3-1 with TRBJ1-6; the D is unclear. This TCR derives from an elderly woman in good health. Input material: blood. The CDR3 reads CASSQGRQNSPLHF. The CDR3 bases are TGTGCCAGCAGCCAAGGACGGCAAAATTCACCCCTCCACTTT.